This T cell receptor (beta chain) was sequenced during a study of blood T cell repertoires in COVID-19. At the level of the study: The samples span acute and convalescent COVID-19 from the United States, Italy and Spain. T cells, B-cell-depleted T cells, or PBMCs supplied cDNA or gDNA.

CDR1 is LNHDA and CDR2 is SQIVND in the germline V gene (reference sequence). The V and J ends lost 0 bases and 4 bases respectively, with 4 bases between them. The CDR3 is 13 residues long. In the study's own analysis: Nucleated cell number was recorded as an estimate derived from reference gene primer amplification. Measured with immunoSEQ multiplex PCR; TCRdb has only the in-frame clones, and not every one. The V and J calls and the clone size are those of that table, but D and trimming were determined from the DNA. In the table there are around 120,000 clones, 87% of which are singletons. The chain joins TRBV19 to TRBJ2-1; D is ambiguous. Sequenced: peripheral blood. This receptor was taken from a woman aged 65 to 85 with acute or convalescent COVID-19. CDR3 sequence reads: CASSIDTYNEQFF. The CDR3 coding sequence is TGTGCCAGTAGTATAGACACATACAATGAGCAGTTCTTC. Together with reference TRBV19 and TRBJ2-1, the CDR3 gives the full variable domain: DGGITQSPKYLFRKEGQNVTLSCEQNLNHDAMYWYRQDPGQGLRLIYYSQIVNDFQKGDIAEGYSVSREKKESFPLTVTSAQKNPTAFYLCASSIDTYNEQFFGPGTRLTVL.